This T cell receptor beta chain is from a study of shared clonotypes between healthy human individuals (dated by TCRdb to 2020 to 2022). Background on the whole study: The cohort included three men and a couple of women between 18 and 49 years of age. For each donor, CD4 naive and CD4 memory were each run on three plates, CD8 naive on two plates, and CD8 memory on one plate. The study deeply sequenced blood TCR repertoires of about 5 healthy adults to estimate repertoire size and the extent of clonotype sharing between individuals. To increase sequencing depth and limit assay-specific biases, different laboratories used diverse techniques to prepare libraries and sequence TCR repertoires. Leukapheresis yielded between about 0.85 and 9 billion PBMCs per donor.

Results the study describes overall, beyond this receptor: Estimated clonotype richness was generally larger for naive than for memory subsets. Compared with non-shared clonotypes, clonotypes shared by all four sorted-subset donors had higher generation probabilities. Pairwise subsampling led to the expectation that sequencing depth would affect the degree of clonotype sharing among donors. Only blood was sampled, and tissue TCR repertoires likely differ from those in blood. When several donors were compared, the shared fraction of clonotypes was roughly 4.8% for naive CD4, around 3.6% for naive CD8, 2.3% for memory CD4, and roughly 0.43% for memory CD8. Because the study included a small number of donors, the genetic and exposure-history diversity represented was limited. Incomplete sequencing was indicated by rarefaction of sorted-subset datasets, despite the large sequencing depth.

TCR CDR3 regions were amplified from genomic DNA by multiplex PCR using the deep immunoSEQ assay. Extracted genomic DNA from each cell subset was spread evenly across all wells of several immunoSEQ 96-well plates, with each plate serving as a replicate. For sorted subsets, each replicate PCR was loaded with 150 to 250 ng genomic DNA, equivalent to 30,000 to 35,000 T cell genomes. Purified libraries were measured with a Qubit 3.0 fluorometer, size-checked on a Bioanalyzer 2100, and measured again with the KAPA Library Quantification kit. Every immunoSEQ 96-well plate was sequenced on a separate single-read 150-cycle Illumina NextSeq 550 flow cell. Per the original workflow: Because the immunoSEQ output included only junctional sequences and no quality scores, the filtering could not be the same as the filtering used for full-length reads. To assign V/J genes and CDR3, sequences were annotated against IMGT germline references using PyIR, a Python wrapper for IgBLAST v1.9. Any read was removed if the V/J assignment was weak (E-value above 1e-6), the CDR3 was missing, or the read contained stop codons, out-of-frame junctions, or ambiguous translated residues. V3J clonotypes were defined as sequences sharing an identical inferred V gene, J gene, and CDR3 amino acid sequence. To compute the percentage overlap between repertoires, the number of shared unique clonotypes was divided by the size of the smaller repertoire. Repertoire richness was assessed with RTK rarefaction, the Chao1 estimator, and Recon v2.1 estimates of unobserved clonotypes. Generation probabilities for all TCRbeta clonotypes obtained by the gDNA method from four donors were computed using OLGA. TCRdb took over this immuneACCESS table, retaining in-frame rearrangements with V and J assigned. Such tables are incomplete; in checked studies, under half of the missing clones stem from an unresolved V gene, and the remainder is unexplained. From that table come the V and J calls and clone size; the DNA was used to work out D and trimming. This sample holds about 1.5 million clones; 96% were observed only once. About 1% of the sample belongs to the ten largest clones.

The CDR3 starts with the cysteine, ends with the phenylalanine, and has 12 residues. Only the CDR3 part of the read is kept: 36 bases, read in frame from the first base. V and J lose 2 bases and 0 bases, and a span of 2 bases separates them. For CDR1 and CDR2, the germline V gene lists ENHRY and SYGVKD. Healthy HIV-negative adults with no recently reported acute infections or vaccinations were included as donors. Every donor was a Caucasian adult residing in Nashville, Tennessee, USA. CD4+ T cells were enriched by magnetic negative selection; naive cells were then positively selected on CD45RA, and the negative fraction formed the memory subset. Blood was collected by leukapheresis, and PBMCs were isolated by Ficoll-Histopaque density gradient centrifugation and then cryopreserved in liquid nitrogen vapor phase. Analytical flow cytometry was used to check the purity and quantity of every magnetically sorted T cell population. Genomic DNA was isolated from each sorted fraction and quantified by UV absorbance on a Nanodrop 2000c.

Worth noting for this clone: Its binding antigen is unknown. No base qualities exist here, and no much larger clone lies one base off it. In the same sample, other DNA sequences code for this CDR3.

The TCR sequence derives from a man aged 30 to 45 in good health. The sequenced sample was naive CD4+ T cells sorted from blood. The sample's cell subset or site label, in plain terms: CD45RA+ positively selected. The chain is made from TRBV10-3 and TRBJ2-7; no D gene call is confident. The CDR3 here reads CAISETSYEQYF. Here is the DNA: TGTGCCATCAGTGAGACCTCCTACGAGCAGTACTTC.